Reported below is one T cell receptor (beta chain). This clone was seen more than once but under ten times. Its recognized antigen is unknown. No base quality information exists; no much larger clone differs at one position. The V end gives up 5 bases and the J end 7 bases, leaving 3 bases in the junction not matched to a gene. The germline V gene provides CDR1 SGHTA and CDR2 FQGTGA. Measured from the cysteine to the phenylalanine, the CDR3 is 12 residues long. The kept DNA is CDR3 alone, 36 bases in frame from the first base. This record belongs to a study of T cell changes during pregnancy in multiple sclerosis (dated by TCRdb to between 2018 and 2021). Background on the whole study: The study looked at changes in the T cell repertoire across pregnancy in women with multiple sclerosis.

The library was generated by the immunoSEQ multiplex PCR assay. Sourced from immuneACCESS, this table was stored by TCRdb with only in-frame sequences that have V and J called. A share of the clones is absent; for the studies checked, an unresolved V gene accounts for under half, and the remainder has no known explanation. A total of tens of thousands of clones appear in this sample, approximately 91% of them only once. Clones ranked in the top ten supply more than 1.4% of the sample. Sequenced input: PBMCs (not recorded whether the cells were cultured). Here the chain combines TRBV7-3 and TRBJ1-1; 8 central nucleotides agree with TRBD1. This TCR was sampled from a female donor with multiple sclerosis, enrolled in a pregnancy study. For the CDR3, the sequence is CASSIGTGEAFF. The DNA sequence is given as TGTGCCAGCAGCATCGGGACAGGTGAAGCTTTCTTT.